These T cell receptor beta chains were read from a single sample in a study of blood T cell repertoires in COVID-19. TCRdb's copy holds only in-frame clones and misses some; the assay was immunoSEQ multiplex PCR. Here the sample spans 100,000 to 150,000 clones, about 80% being singletons. The sample taken for sequencing was PBMCs or T cells enriched from blood (not recorded which). These receptor sequences come from a man aged 35-49 years with acute COVID-19. Both conserved end residues are part of each CDR3. The D gene is left open where the match is weak. Expanded clones get a size class; other rows say once, few or many, or leave the size out.

>TRBJ1-5|TRBD1|-|TRBV6-1
CASSEQQGLIGPQHF
TGTGCCAGCAGTGAACAACAGGGGCTAATCGGGCCCCAGCATTTT
>TRBJ2-1|TRBD2|-|TRBV15
CATSRELAGALSSYNEQFF
TGTGCCACCAGCAGAGAGCTAGCGGGGGCCCTTAGCTCCTACAATGAGCAGTTCTTC
>TRBJ1-6|TRBD1|-|TRBV5-1
CASSLEVGTGIVHLHF
TGCGCCAGCAGCTTGGAAGTAGGGACAGGCATCGTCCACCTCCACTTT
>TRBJ2-5|TRBD2|-|TRBV24-1
CATSDISGRLETQYF
TGTGCCACCAGTGACATTAGCGGGAGGCTCGAGACCCAGTACTTC
>TRBJ2-5|-|-|TRBV5-1
CASSLTGEPRETQYF
TGCGCCAGCAGCTTGACGGGGGAGCCGAGGGAGACCCAGTACTTC
>TRBJ2-5|TRBD2|-|TRBV5-1
CASTFQGLLEETQYF
TGCGCCAGCACCTTTCAGGGACTACTTGAAGAGACCCAGTACTTC
>TRBJ2-7|-|-|TRBV21-1
CASSKGQVCSYEQYF
TGTGCCAGCAGCAAAGGCCAGGTATGCTCCTACGAGCAGTACTTC
>TRBJ1-4|-|-|TRBV12-3/TRBV12-4
CASSFRGKLFF
TGTGCCAGCAGTTTTAGGGGAAAACTGTTTTTT
>TRBJ2-7|TRBD2|few|TRBV10-1
CASSETASGCYEQYF
TGCGCCAGCAGTGAGACGGCTAGCGGGTGCTACGAGCAGTACTTC
>TRBJ1-1|-|-|TRBV5-1
CASSLADGTEAFF
TGCGCCAGCAGCCTGGCCGACGGGACTGAAGCTTTCTTT
>TRBJ2-7|TRBD1|-|TRBV5-6
CASEETGEDEQYF
TGTGCCAGTGAGGAGACAGGGGAGGACGAGCAGTACTTC
>TRBJ1-4|-|-|TRBV5-1
CASSETQDIEKLFF
TGCGCCAGCAGCGAAACTCAGGATATCGAAAAACTGTTTTTT
>TRBJ2-7|TRBD1|few|TRBV14
CASSEPGQGSYEQYF
TGTGCCAGCAGCGAACCGGGACAGGGATCCTACGAGCAGTACTTC
>TRBJ2-2|TRBD1|once|TRBV4-1
CASSQDVGTGGNRGTGELFF
TGCGCCAGCAGCCAAGACGTGGGGACAGGGGGGAACCGAGGAACCGGGGAGCTGTTTTTT
>TRBJ1-5|-|-|TRBV7-9
CASSLQGFDQPQHF
TGTGCCAGCAGCCTACAGGGCTTCGATCAGCCCCAGCATTTT
>TRBJ1-5|-|-|TRBV19
CASSPSPDYSNQPQHF
TGTGCCAGTAGCCCATCCCCAGATTATAGCAATCAGCCCCAGCATTTT
>TRBJ1-1|TRBD1|-|TRBV6-5
CASRPAGTGTKAFF
TGTGCCAGCAGACCAGCCGGGACAGGGACTAAAGCTTTCTTT
>TRBJ2-5|TRBD2|-|TRBV6-5
CASRTGTSARIQYF
TGTGCCAGCAGGACCGGGACTAGCGCTCGAATCCAGTACTTC
>TRBJ2-2|TRBD1|few|TRBV7-9
CASSSDRGPPGELFF
TGTGCCAGCAGCTCCGACAGGGGCCCGCCCGGGGAGCTGTTTTTT
>TRBJ1-1|-|-|TRBV12-3/TRBV12-4
CASSIGELGEAFF
TGTGCCAGCAGTATAGGGGAGCTGGGTGAAGCTTTCTTT
>TRBJ1-1|-|-|TRBV6-5
CASSYLWTPNTEAFF
TGTGCCAGCAGTTACCTCTGGACACCCAACACTGAAGCTTTCTTT
>TRBJ1-1|TRBD1|few|TRBV2
CASNPQGAQGTEAFF
TGTGCCAGCAACCCACAGGGGGCACAAGGAACTGAAGCTTTCTTT
>TRBJ2-2|TRBD2|-|TRBV5-1
CASSWGLAVGELFF
TGCGCCAGCAGCTGGGGACTAGCGGTTGGGGAGCTGTTTTTT
>TRBJ2-6|TRBD1|-|TRBV11-2
CASSLSTTGVSSGANVLTF
TGTGCCAGCAGCTTATCCACGACAGGGGTTAGCTCTGGGGCCAACGTCCTGACTTTC
>TRBJ2-3|TRBD2|-|TRBV7-2
CASSPQSSGRADTQYF
TGTGCCAGCAGCCCCCAGAGTAGCGGGAGAGCAGATACGCAGTATTTT
>TRBJ1-5|TRBD1|-|TRBV5-1
CASSPDRRDQPQHF
TGCGCCAGCAGTCCGGACAGGAGGGATCAGCCCCAGCATTTT
>TRBJ1-1|-|-|TRBV11-3
CASSLDQGRAFF
TGTGCCAGCAGCTTAGATCAGGGGCGAGCTTTCTTT
>TRBJ1-2|-|-|TRBV30
CAWNELANYGYTF
TGTGCCTGGAACGAATTAGCTAACTATGGCTACACCTTC
>TRBJ1-2|-|-|TRBV5-4
CASSYDAGPRGYTF
TGTGCCAGCAGTTATGATGCAGGGCCGAGGGGCTACACCTTC
>TRBJ2-1|-|-|TRBV29-1
CSVAQGANEQFF
TGCAGCGTTGCCCAAGGGGCCAATGAGCAGTTCTTC
>TRBJ2-1|TRBD2|-|TRBV7-2
CASSFASGYNEQFF
TGTGCCAGCAGCTTTGCTAGCGGGTACAATGAGCAGTTCTTC
>TRBJ1-5|-|few|TRBV2
CASSDPPQQPQHF
TGTGCCAGCAGTGACCCCCCCCAACAGCCCCAGCATTTT
>TRBJ1-3|TRBD1|-|TRBV19
CASSLGQGGFNTIYF
TGTGCCAGTAGTTTGGGACAGGGGGGCTTCAACACCATATATTTT
>TRBJ2-3|-|-|TRBV20-1
CSASRAGPTDTQYF
TGCAGTGCTAGTCGTGCGGGGCCCACAGATACGCAGTATTTT
>TRBJ2-1|-|-|TRBV4-2
CASSQLARPNEQFF
TGTGCCAGCAGCCAACTAGCGAGGCCCAATGAGCAGTTCTTC
>TRBJ1-2|TRBD1|-|TRBV5-1
CASSLGPTGGVKGYTF
TGCGCCAGCAGCTTGGGGCCGACAGGGGGCGTTAAGGGCTACACCTTC
>TRBJ1-5|-|once|TRBV6-5
CASSPGTRFNQPQHF
TGTGCCAGCAGCCCCGGGACACGGTTCAATCAGCCCCAGCATTTT
>TRBJ2-3|-|-|TRBV12-5
CASGLVPGHSSSTDTQYF
TGTGCTAGTGGTTTGGTCCCAGGGCATTCCTCTAGCACAGATACGCAGTATTTT
>TRBJ1-2|-|-|TRBV19
CASSIALNYGYTF
TGTGCCAGTAGTATCGCACTTAACTATGGCTACACCTTC
>TRBJ2-5|-|-|TRBV14
CASSLTRDKETQYF
TGTGCCAGCAGCCTGACCCGGGATAAAGAGACCCAGTACTTC
>TRBJ2-7|TRBD2|-|TRBV28
CASSLGGGLAYEQYF
TGTGCCAGCAGTCTGGGGGGGGGACTAGCTTACGAGCAGTACTTC